The 28 T cell receptor beta chains in this list originate from one sample, sequenced in a study of control samples from healthy donors and cancer patients. Here immunoSEQ multiplex PCR was the method, and the copy in TCRdb shows in-frame clones only, minus some. The repertoire holds about 38,000 clones, with around four fifths as singletons. The sample consisted of PBMCs. These receptor sequences come from an older woman with lung cancer.

The genes are TRBV29-1 and TRBJ1-1; D unclear. V was trimmed by 7 bases and J by 0 bases, leaving 15 bases between them. The germline CDR1 and CDR2 sequences are SQVTM and ANQGSEA. CDR3 size: 14 residues. CDR3 sequence reads: CSAGSDRMNTEAFF. Here the CDR3 DNA reads TGCAGCGCGGGCTCGGATAGAATGAACACTGAAGCTTTCTTT.

This clone was seen a handful of times. This sample includes further DNA sequences coding for the same CDR3. V and J are TRBV5-1 and TRBJ2-7; D call uncertain. Per germline, CDR1 SGHRS and CDR2 YFSETQ. Trimming left V 2 bases short and J 2 bases short, with 8 bases between. The CDR3 runs 13 residues. CDR3 region: CASSFDGTYEQYF. In DNA form, the CDR3 reads TGCGCCAGCAGCTTCGACGGCACCTACGAGCAGTACTTC. The full variable domain, with the rest looked up from reference TRBV5-1 and TRBJ2-7, is KAGVTQTPRYLIKTRGQQVTLSCSPISGHRSVSWYQQTPGQGLQFLFEYFSETQRNKGNFPGRFSGRQFSNSRSEMNVSTLELGDSALYLCASSFDGTYEQYFGPGTRLTVT.

The rearrangement joins TRBV7-3 to TRBJ2-1, with 12 bases identical to TRBD2. CDR3 length equals 16 residues. Germline V CDR1 and CDR2: SGHTA, FQGTGA. J was trimmed by 5 bases and V by 5 bases; bases with no gene match: 7. CDR3 nucleotides: TGTGCCAGCAGCCCCCGGACTAGCGGGGAAAACAATGAGCAGTTCTTC. It specifies CASSPRTSGENNEQFF.

The chain recombines TRBV5-8 with TRBJ1-5; D ambiguous. This CDR3 has 15 amino acids. Trimming left V 3 bases short and J 2 bases short, with 12 bases between. The germline gives CDR1 SGHTS, CDR2 YDEGEE. CDR3 coding DNA: TGTGCCAGCAGCTGGCTAGTTGTGGGCAATCAGCCCCAGCATTTT. It translates to CASSWLVVGNQPQHF.

The chain is built from TRBV27 and TRBJ2-7; tentative D call: TRBD1 (5 bases). There are 16 residues in the CDR3. Germline CDR1 reads MNHEY; CDR2 reads SMNVEV (reference sequence). Trimming took off 5 bases at V and 2 bases at J, with 19 bases between the two ends. The CDR3 sequence is CASSPITGPKAYEQYF. The CDR3 coding sequence is TGTGCCAGCAGTCCCATTACAGGACCTAAAGCCTACGAGCAGTACTTC.

The J gene is TRBJ2-2, the V gene TRBV18, with a possible D match to TRBD1 (6 bases). The CDR3 loop spans 16 amino acids. Trimming left V 8 bases short and J 0 bases short, with 16 bases between. Germline lookup yields CDR1 KGHSH and CDR2 LQKENI. The CDR3 here is CASTSTDRTNTGELFF. CDR3 nucleotides: TGTGCCAGCACAAGCACCGACAGGACGAACACCGGGGAGCTGTTTTTT.

This clone occurred a few times. This chain joins TRBV20-1 and TRBJ2-1, with TRBD2 identical over 7 bases. Germline CDR1 is DFQATT and CDR2 is SNEGSKA (reference sequence). The CDR3 loop spans 12 amino acids. The trim removed 3 bases at V and 5 bases at J, leaving 1 base unmatched. The CDR3 DNA is TGCAGTGCTAGTGGGACTAACAATGAGCAGTTCTTC. It codes for CSASGTNNEQFF.

This chain connects TRBV4-1 to TRBJ1-3; 7 bases are a match to TRBD1. CDR3 length equals 15 residues. Germline V gene data show CDR1 as MGHRA and CDR2 as YSYEKL. J lost 4 bases, V lost 3 bases, and 6 bases had no gene match. In DNA, the CDR3 is TGCGCCAGCAGCCATTCGACAGGGAGGGGAAACACCATATATTTT. Amino acids: CASSHSTGRGNTIYF.

V gene TRBV15 combines with J gene TRBJ1-2; 8 bases line up with TRBD1. CDR3 length: 17 amino acids. Germline values: CDR1 LNHNV, CDR2 YYDKDF (reference sequence). V was pared by 0 bases and J by 3 bases, with 9 bases of the junction left unmatched. DNA for the CDR3: TGTGCCACCAGCAGAGATTGGGGGACAGGCGGATACTATGGCTACACCTTC. It codes for CATSRDWGTGGYYGYTF.

This rearrangement joins TRBV6-5 to TRBJ2-1; no clear D. The CDR3 consists of 13 residues. The germline V gene encodes CDR1 MNHEY and CDR2 SVGAGI. Trimming took 7 bases from V and 9 from J, leaving 16 bases between them. For the CDR3, the DNA is TGTGCCAGCAATTCCCGGAACGACGGTGAGCAGTTCTTC. Translation: CASNSRNDGEQFF.

J is TRBJ1-5 and V is TRBV4-1; TRBD1 matches 11 bases. Trimming removed 4 bases from V and 7 bases from J; junction bases left unmatched: 9. CDR1 is MGHRA and CDR2 is YSYEKL in the germline V gene. CDR3 length equals 16 residues. The CDR3 loop reads CASSLDTGTGGQPQHF. The CDR3 DNA is TGCGCCAGCAGCCTTGATACCGGGACAGGGGGGCAGCCCCAGCATTTT.

V gene TRBV9 combines with J gene TRBJ2-7; 9 nucleotides line up with TRBD1. This CDR3 has 16 amino acids. J gave up 0 bases and V 0 bases, and 4 bases lay outside the gene matches. Germline CDR1 SGDLS, CDR2 YYNGEE. In DNA form, the CDR3 reads TGTGCCAGCAGCGTAGGAGGGACAGGGATCTCCTACGAGCAGTACTTC. Amino acid sequence: CASSVGGTGISYEQYF.

The chain employs TRBV24-1 and TRBJ2-7; D possibly matches TRBD1 or TRBD2 (5 bases each). This CDR3 is built from 13 residues. The V and J ends lost 9 bases and 3 bases respectively, with 14 bases between them. In germline, CDR1 is KGHDR, CDR2 SFDVKD. CDR3 in DNA: TGTGCCACCGACGGGACGGCCGACTACGAGCAGTACTTC. Translation: CATDGTADYEQYF.

Here the CDR3 reads CASSLQMRNSPLHF. The CDR3 DNA sequence: TGTGCCAGCAGCCTACAGATGAGAAATTCACCCCTCCACTTT. This rearrangement joins TRBV7-2 to TRBJ1-6; the D is unclear. CDR3 length equals 14 residues. Germline V lookup: CDR1 SGHTA, CDR2 FQGNSA. The germline V and J ends were trimmed by 5 bases and 7 bases, with 12 bases remaining between them.

V gene TRBV3-1 (or the pseudogene TRBV3-2) combines with J gene TRBJ1-2, with D unclear. Germline CDR1 and CDR2: LGHDT and YNNKEL (reference sequence). The V gene lost 4 bases and the J gene lost 4 bases, with 16 bases spanning the gap. The CDR3 contains 15 residues. DNA of the CDR3: TGTGCCAGCAGCCCGGTGGATCGGCCTACCTATGGCTACACCTTC. The encoded protein is CASSPVDRPTYGYTF.

This clone appeared a few times. The junction differs from germline at one of its ends, possibly a read error. V and J are TRBV18 and TRBJ1-5; no firm D call. Germline CDR1 is KGHSH and CDR2 is LQKENI. CDR3 length: 14 amino acids. Here the CDR3 DNA reads TGTGCCAGCTCACCGGAGGGCGGAGGTCAGGCCCAGCATTTT. Translated: CASSPEGGGQAQHF.

This clone has just a few counts. The rearrangement uses TRBV4-1 and TRBJ1-2; D perhaps matches TRBD1 (5 bases). The CDR3 contains 17 residues. CDR1 is MGHRA and CDR2 is YSYEKL in the germline V gene. V was clipped by 1 base and J by 0 bases, with 15 bases between them. CDR3 sequence reads: CASSQGYPGTTNYGYTF. The CDR3 DNA is TGCGCCAGCAGCCAAGGATACCCTGGGACCACTAACTATGGCTACACCTTC.

The V and J genes are TRBV29-1 and TRBJ2-2; the D is unclear. Trimming removed 3 bases at V and 4 bases at J, with 9 bases between. Germline V gives CDR1 SQVTM, CDR2 ANQGSEA. The CDR3 spans 13 residues. CDR3 protein: CSVDAASTGELFF. The CDR3 bases are TGCAGCGTTGATGCCGCCAGCACCGGGGAGCTGTTTTTT.

The V and J genes are TRBV7-3 and TRBJ2-2; D is undetermined. The V end lost 1 base, the J end lost 8 bases, and 5 bases lay between the germline ends. This CDR3 is 12 amino acids long. Looked up from germline, CDR1 is SGHTA and CDR2 is FQGTGA. CDR3: CASSLNRGELFF. In nucleotides, the CDR3 is TGTGCCAGCAGCTTAAATAGGGGGGAGCTGTTTTTT.

The V and J genes are TRBV4-3 and TRBJ2-1, with D perhaps matching TRBD1 (6 bases). CDR3 length: 17 residues. Germline V gene data show CDR1 as LGHNA and CDR2 as YSLEER. V was cut by 0 bases and J by 3 bases, with 15 bases left in between. The CDR3: CASSQDGGRILYNEQFF. The DNA of the CDR3 is TGCGCCAGCAGCCAAGATGGGGGCCGGATTCTCTACAATGAGCAGTTCTTC.

A single count supports this clone. This chain joins TRBV9 and TRBJ2-7, with TRBD1 identical over 10 bases. Germline V lookup: CDR1 SGDLS, CDR2 YYNGEE. The V and J ends lost 3 bases and 2 bases, in that order; junction bases with no gene match: 8. The CDR3 spans 16 residues. Here the CDR3 DNA reads TGTGCCAGCAGCGAGGGACAGGGGCCCCCTACCTACGAGCAGTACTTC. Translated, it gives CASSEGQGPPTYEQYF.

This rearrangement joins TRBV18 to TRBJ2-5; D may be TRBD1 (5 bases). The CDR3 runs 12 residues. Trimming pared 7 bases from V and 5 bases from J, leaving 11 bases between. The germline V gene has CDR1 KGHSH and CDR2 LQKENI. The DNA of the CDR3 is TGTGCCAGCTTGCAGGGTGGCGAGACCCAGTACTTC. Translated, it gives CASLQGGETQYF.

J is TRBJ1-1 and V is TRBV6-5; a weak D match, TRBD1 (6 bases). The CDR3 runs to 13 residues. Germline V gene lookup returns CDR1 MNHEY and CDR2 SVGAGI. V gave up 2 bases and J gave up 10 bases, with 14 bases separating them. This chain's CDR3 is CASSYQGPHGAFF. The CDR3 DNA reads as TGTGCCAGCAGTTACCAGGGGCCTCATGGAGCTTTCTTT.

This clone was counted a few times. V gene TRBV2 combines with J gene TRBJ1-2; D not resolved. CDR1 and CDR2 (germline): SNHLY, FYNNEI. Trimming left V 7 bases short and J 7 bases short, with 25 bases between. The CDR3 totals 16 residues. The CDR3 loop is CASIAAGGPILSGYTF. CDR3 bases: TGTGCCAGCATTGCCGCCGGCGGGCCTATCCTTAGTGGCTACACCTTC.

The V call is TRBV21-1, the J call TRBJ1-1. TRBV21-1 is an annotated pseudogene. The CDR3 has 16 amino acids. In nucleotides, the CDR3 is TGTGCCAGCAGCAAGCCCCAGGGACCTATGAACACTGAAGCTTTCTTT. Protein sequence: CASSKPQGPMNTEAFF.

V usage is TRBV19 and J usage is TRBJ2-7; no clear D. CDR1 is LNHDA and CDR2 is SQIVND in the germline V gene (reference sequence). The CDR3 contains 13 residues. V lost 8 bases to trimming and J lost 4 bases, with 15 bases between them. The CDR3 bases are TGTGCCAGTCTAGACCCTTTTTCGTACGAGCAGTACTTC. Its protein is CASLDPFSYEQYF.

The chain joins TRBV12-3 or TRBV12-4 to TRBJ1-1, with a tentative D call TRBD1 (5 bases). The CDR3 covers 10 residues. The V end lost 5 bases, the J end lost 8 bases, and 6 bases lay between the germline ends. The CDR3 here is CASSRGEAFF. The CDR3 DNA follows: TGTGCCAGCAGTAGGGGAGAAGCTTTCTTT.

The chain is built from TRBV7-9 and TRBJ2-1, with D possibly being TRBD2 (6 bases). Germline CDR1 is SEHNR and CDR2 is FQNEAQ (reference sequence). The CDR3 consists of 12 residues. V was shortened by 0 bases and J by 11 bases, with 8 bases between the two germline ends. The DNA of the CDR3 is TGTGCCAGCAGCTTAGCGCGGGATCAGCAGTTCTTC. As protein: CASSLARDQQFF.